These 27 T cell receptor beta chains came from one sample sequenced in a study of identical twins. From the 5' RACE reads, TCRdb called clonotypes with MiXCR, one entry per CDR3 protein. Here the sample spans 500,000 to 550,000 distinct CDR3 sequences, 20% to 25% being singletons. This sample was also put to use in a study of yellow fever vaccine responses in identical twins.

The material sequenced was CD4+ T cells sorted from blood. The receptors were sampled from a woman aged 18-35 years in good health.

This chain joins TRBV12-3 or TRBV12-4 and TRBJ2-3; 8 nucleotides align to TRBD2. The CDR3 contains 15 residues. The V and J ends lost 7 bases and 4 bases, in that order; junction bases with no gene match: 10. The CDR3 DNA reads TGTGCCAGCACCCGGGGGGGGGCTGGGGCAGATACGCAGTATTTT. Its translation is CASTRGGAGADTQYF.

In this sample, this clonotype turned up many times. The chain carries TRBV16 and TRBJ1-5; D perhaps matches TRBD1 (5 bases). V was clipped by 3 bases and J by 4 bases, with 10 bases between them. CDR3 size: 14 residues. The germline CDR1 and CDR2 sequences are KGHSY and FQNENV. The CDR3 region is CASSQGRGNQPQHF. As DNA, the CDR3 is TGTGCCAGCAGCCAGGGGCGGGGAAATCAGCCCCAGCATTTT.

This clonotype was observed a few times. The chain has TRBV11-1 and TRBJ2-7, with 11 bases lining up with TRBD2. Germline lookup yields CDR1 SGHAT and CDR2 FQDESV (reference sequence). The ends lost 1 base at V and 3 bases at J; junction bases unmatched: 20. CDR3 length: 21 amino acids. This chain's CDR3 is CASSLDSLLYSGRAQNYEQYF. In DNA, the CDR3 is TGTGCCAGCAGCTTAGATTCCCTTCTCTATAGCGGGAGGGCCCAAAACTACGAGCAGTACTTC. Drawing the rest from reference TRBV11-1 and TRBJ2-7, the complete variable domain is EAEVAQSPRYKITEKSQAVAFWCDPISGHATLYWYRQILGQGPELLVQFQDESVVDDSQLPKDRFSAERLKGVDSTLKIQPAELGDSAMYLCASSLDSLLYSGRAQNYEQYFGPGTRLTVT.

This clonotype was picked up a small number of times. The genes are TRBV12-3 or TRBV12-4 and TRBJ2-1; TRBD2 matches 14 bases. The CDR3 totals 15 residues. V was clipped by 6 bases and J by 4 bases; unmatched bases: 2. The CDR3 sequence: CASRGTSGGYNEQFF. The CDR3 DNA sequence: TGTGCCAGCAGGGGGACTAGCGGGGGATACAATGAGCAGTTCTTC.

The chain carries TRBV20-1 and TRBJ2-3; D remains unclear. Between the trimmed V and J ends, which lost 6 bases and 0 bases, there was a span of 16 bases. CDR3 length: 15 residues. Germline V gene data show CDR1 as DFQATT and CDR2 as SNEGSKA (reference sequence). The CDR3 DNA reads as TGCAGTGCAGCTCCGACTGATCCTAGCACAGATACGCAGTATTTT. It yields the protein CSAAPTDPSTDTQYF.

The genes are TRBV24-1 and TRBJ2-3; 7 nucleotides align to TRBD1. V gave up 0 bases and J gave up 6 bases; unmatched junction bases: 8. The CDR3 loop spans 16 amino acids. From germline, CDR1 is KGHDR and CDR2 SFDVKD. The CDR3 loop is CATSDLQTGSGDTQYF. DNA of the CDR3: TGTGCCACCAGTGATTTGCAGACAGGGTCGGGTGATACGCAGTATTTT.

The chain has TRBV12-3 or TRBV12-4 and TRBJ1-2; D unresolved. V lost 5 bases to trimming and J lost 6 bases, with 10 bases between them. The CDR3 totals 12 residues. CDR3 loop: CASSRRLDGYTF. DNA of the CDR3: TGTGCCAGCAGTCGAAGACTAGATGGCTACACCTTC.

V is TRBV24-1 and J is TRBJ2-7; D perhaps matches TRBD1 (6 bases). Germline CDR1 and CDR2: KGHDR and SFDVKD. Trimming left V 5 bases short and J 0 bases short, with 13 bases between. The CDR3 totals 15 residues. CDR3 nucleotide sequence: TGTGCCACCAGTGCCCCCAGGGGACCCTCCTACGAGCAGTACTTC. This encodes CATSAPRGPSYEQYF.

A few counts support this clonotype. This sequence joins TRBV6-2 or TRBV6-3 and TRBJ2-1; 8 bases match TRBD2. J gave up 9 bases and V 4 bases, and 11 bases lay outside the gene matches. CDR1 and CDR2 (germline): MNHEY, SVGEGT. The CDR3 consists of 15 residues. The CDR3 spells CASSSGTRRVPEQFF. The CDR3 nucleotides read TGTGCCAGCAGTTCCGGGACTAGAAGGGTCCCTGAGCAGTTCTTC.

This rearrangement joins TRBV29-1 to TRBJ2-3, with 7 bases matching TRBD2. The V gene's germline CDR1 is SQVTM and CDR2 ANQGSEA. The J segment lost 9 bases and the V segment lost 2 bases, leaving 14 bases of the junction unmatched. CDR3 length equals 15 residues. CDR3 sequence: CSVERDRIGRGTQYF. The CDR3 DNA reads TGCAGCGTTGAACGCGATCGAATAGGGAGGGGCACGCAGTATTTT.

The J gene is TRBJ2-3, the V gene TRBV5-1, with D hard to call. The V and J ends lost 5 bases and 0 bases respectively, with 13 bases between them. Germline assignment: CDR1 SGHRS and CDR2 YFSETQ. The CDR3 is 15 residues long. This CDR3 reads CASRKTTTSTDTQYF. As DNA, the CDR3 is TGCGCCAGCAGAAAAACTACAACTAGCACAGATACGCAGTATTTT.

The V gene is TRBV28, the J gene TRBJ2-1, with TRBD2 matching over 11 bases. V was clipped by 0 bases and J by 0 bases; unmatched bases: 1. This CDR3 spans 17 amino acids. Germline lookup yields CDR1 MDHEN and CDR2 SYDVKM. DNA of the CDR3: TGTGCCAGCAGTTTATGGACTAGCGGGAACTCCTACAATGAGCAGTTCTTC. Protein: CASSLWTSGNSYNEQFF.

This clonotype was counted a few times. The chain couples TRBV15 to TRBJ2-5; 8 nucleotides match TRBD2. The CDR3 length is 14 residues. V was pared by 0 bases and J by 5 bases, with 2 bases of the junction left unmatched. Germline V lookup: CDR1 LNHNV, CDR2 YYDKDF (reference sequence). The CDR3 protein is CATSRDRGGETQYF. The DNA for the CDR3 is TGTGCCACCAGCAGAGACCGGGGGGGCGAGACCCAGTACTTC.

In nucleotides, the CDR3 is TGTGCCAGCAGTTACGTCGACAGAGGGGACTCTGGGGCCAACGTCCTGACTTTC. It codes for CASSYVDRGDSGANVLTF. The chain uses TRBV6-5 and TRBJ2-6; D may be TRBD1 or TRBD2 (5 bases each). Trimming removed 2 bases from V and 0 bases from J, with 14 bases in between. The germline V gene encodes CDR1 MNHEY and CDR2 SVGAGI. This CDR3 spans 18 amino acids.

This clonotype appeared a few times. CDR3 amino acids: CASSLRTQLHGEQFF. CDR3 DNA: TGTGCCAGCAGTTTACGGACTCAACTTCACGGCGAGCAGTTCTTC. The chain recombines TRBV12-3 or TRBV12-4 with TRBJ2-1; D might be TRBD2 (5 bases). V lost 2 bases, J lost 10 bases, and 18 bases lay in between. The CDR3 runs to 15 residues.

The chain uses TRBV6-6 and TRBJ2-7; D call uncertain. The CDR3 is 12 residues long. CDR1 is MNHNY and CDR2 is SVGAGI in the germline V gene (reference sequence). V lost 6 bases, J lost 12 bases, and 18 bases lay in between. The CDR3: CASSPPQSAVYF. Here the CDR3 DNA reads TGTGCCAGCAGCCCTCCCCAAAGTGCGGTGTACTTC.

The rearrangement joins TRBV18 to TRBJ2-5; 12 bases are shared with TRBD2. Trimming took 6 bases from V and 4 from J; bases not matched to a gene: 9. The CDR3 has 16 amino acids. Germline V gene data show CDR1 as KGHSH and CDR2 as LQKENI. The CDR3 loop is CASSPRLAGEGETQYF. The CDR3 coding sequence is TGTGCCAGCTCCCCTCGACTAGCGGGAGAGGGAGAGACCCAGTACTTC.

This rearrangement joins TRBV4-1 to TRBJ2-7, with 7 bases identical to TRBD2. This CDR3 has 18 amino acids. Germline trimming cut 2 bases from V and 4 bases from J; bases unmatched to any gene: 17. CDR1 and CDR2 (germline): MGHRA, YSYEKL. The CDR3 DNA follows: TGCGCCAGCAGCCAATACAGGACCCTAAGCGGGGAAAAATACGAGCAGTACTTC. This sequence encodes CASSQYRTLSGEKYEQYF.

The J gene is TRBJ2-1, the V gene TRBV12-3 or TRBV12-4; D might be TRBD1 (5 bases). The CDR3 covers 15 residues. V lost 6 bases and J lost 6, with 18 bases in between. Written as DNA, the CDR3 is TGTGCCAGCAGCCAAGGGGTTATCCTTGCCAATGAGCAGTTCTTC. Translating it yields CASSQGVILANEQFF.

For this clonotype: A read error may account for a junction end that differs from germline. The chain joins TRBV28 to TRBJ2-5, with TRBD1 matching 9 bases. Germline assignment: CDR1 MDHEN and CDR2 SYDVKM. The CDR3 sequence is 15 residues long. The CDR3, as DNA: TGTGCCAGCAGTCAACAGACAGGGGGGCAAGAGAACCAGTACTTC. This translates into CASSQQTGGQENQYF.

The gene calls are TRBV5-1 and TRBJ2-1; D may match TRBD1 or TRBD2 (7 bases each). CDR1 SGHRS and CDR2 YFSETQ come from the germline V gene. CDR3 length: 15 residues. Between the trimmed V and J ends, which lost 4 bases and 7 bases, there was a span of 18 bases. The CDR3 DNA follows: TGCGCCAGCAGCCTCCCCTCAGGGGGGGGTAATGAGCAGTTCTTC. It specifies CASSLPSGGGNEQFF.

The CDR3 sequence is CAIAGGLGDEKLFF. The DNA for the CDR3 is TGTGCCATCGCCGGGGGGCTAGGGGATGAAAAACTGTTTTTT. The J gene is TRBJ1-4, the V gene TRBV10-3; D perhaps matches TRBD1 (6 bases). V lost 8 bases and J lost 6, with 16 bases in between. Germline values: CDR1 ENHRY, CDR2 SYGVKD. The CDR3 is 14 residues long.

Concerning this clonotype itself: One end of the junction fails to match germline, which may point to a read error. CDR3 sequence reads: CANSRTALLSGANVLTF. CDR3 nucleotides: TGTGCCAACAGTAGGACAGCATTACTCTCTGGGGCCAACGTCCTGACTTTC. V gene TRBV12-3 or TRBV12-4 combines with J gene TRBJ2-6; possibly TRBD1 for D (6 bases). The CDR3 has 17 amino acids.

This chain connects TRBV6-2 or TRBV6-3 to TRBJ2-3; 9 bases align to TRBD2. CDR3 length: 15 residues. Germline V gene sequence: CDR1 MNHEY, CDR2 SVGEGT. The junction had 6 bases not matched to a gene; V was cut back by 7 bases and J by 1 base. The CDR3 protein is CASTRSSGGTDTQYF. CDR3 nucleotide sequence: TGTGCCAGCACCCGGTCTAGCGGGGGCACAGATACGCAGTATTTT.

CDR3 protein: CSAWTLYNEQFF. The CDR3 DNA reads TGCAGTGCTTGGACCCTCTACAATGAGCAGTTCTTC. The J gene is TRBJ2-1, the V gene TRBV20-1; D is undetermined. CDR1 and CDR2 from the germline V gene are DFQATT and SNEGSKA (reference sequence). V was shortened by 5 bases and J by 3 bases, with 8 bases between the two germline ends. The CDR3 length is 12 residues.

J is TRBJ2-1 and V is TRBV4-1; 7 bases are a match to TRBD1. The junction had 7 bases not matched to a gene; V was cut back by 1 base and J by 7 bases. The length of the CDR3 is 15 residues. CDR1 is MGHRA and CDR2 is YSYEKL in the germline V gene. The CDR3 is CASSQVGTAVNEQFF. CDR3 nucleotide sequence: TGCGCCAGCAGCCAAGTCGGGACAGCAGTTAATGAGCAGTTCTTC.

The chain couples TRBV12-3 or TRBV12-4 to TRBJ2-1; 10 positions agree with TRBD2. CDR3 length: 16 amino acids. The V segment lost 4 bases and the J segment 4 bases; nucleotides outside the gene matches: 7. Here the CDR3 DNA reads TGTGCCAGCAGTTCCTCCCAAGCGGGGGGGTACAATGAGCAGTTCTTC. Encoded protein: CASSSSQAGGYNEQFF.